This T cell receptor beta chain derives from a study of tumor-infiltrating lymphocytes in primary liver carcinoma. Total RNA (approximately 500 ng) served as template for TCR beta cDNA synthesis primed by a constant-region primer. Nested multiplex PCR, run for three rounds with slightly modified ARM-PCR, yielded TCR beta libraries. The first two PCR rounds used TRBV1-TRBV30 primers with a Cbeta primer, 10 cycles each. TCRdb re-analysed the multiplex PCR reads in MiXCR, keeping a single row per CDR3 protein. The sample contains some 320,000 distinct CDR3 sequences, 65% of which appear only once. V was trimmed by 0 bases and J by 3 bases, leaving 4 bases between them. The germline V gene encodes CDR1 SGHAT and CDR2 FQNNGV. This CDR3 has 13 residues. RNA was extracted from whole blood without cell sorting, alongside germline DNA.

The sequence derives from a man between 35 and 55 years old with primary liver carcinoma and hepatitis B virus infection. The sequenced sample consisted of peripheral blood. The chain links TRBV11-2 to TRBJ2-3; no clear D gene. CDR3 sequence reads: CASSLDQTDTQYF. CDR3 coding DNA: TGTGCCAGCAGCTTAGATCAGACAGATACGCAGTATTTT.